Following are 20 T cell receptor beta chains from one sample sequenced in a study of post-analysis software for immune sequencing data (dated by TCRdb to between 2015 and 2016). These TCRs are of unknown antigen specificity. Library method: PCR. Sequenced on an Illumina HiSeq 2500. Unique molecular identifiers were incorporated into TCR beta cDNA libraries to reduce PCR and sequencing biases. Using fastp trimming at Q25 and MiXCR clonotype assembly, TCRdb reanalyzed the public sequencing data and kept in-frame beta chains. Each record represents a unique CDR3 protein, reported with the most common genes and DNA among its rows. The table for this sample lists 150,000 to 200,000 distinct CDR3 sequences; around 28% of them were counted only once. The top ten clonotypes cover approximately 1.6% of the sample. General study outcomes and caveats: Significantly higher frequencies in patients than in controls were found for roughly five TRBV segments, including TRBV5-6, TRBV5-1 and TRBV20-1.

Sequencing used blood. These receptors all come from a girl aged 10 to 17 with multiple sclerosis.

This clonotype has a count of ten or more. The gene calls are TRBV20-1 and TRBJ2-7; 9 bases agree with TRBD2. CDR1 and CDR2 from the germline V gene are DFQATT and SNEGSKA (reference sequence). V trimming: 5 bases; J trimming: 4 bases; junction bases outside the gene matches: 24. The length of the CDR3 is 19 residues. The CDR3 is CSARGLAAGGSPKVYEQYF. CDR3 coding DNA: TGCAGTGCTCGGGGGTTGGCAGCGGGAGGTTCCCCTAAGGTGTACGAGCAGTACTTC.

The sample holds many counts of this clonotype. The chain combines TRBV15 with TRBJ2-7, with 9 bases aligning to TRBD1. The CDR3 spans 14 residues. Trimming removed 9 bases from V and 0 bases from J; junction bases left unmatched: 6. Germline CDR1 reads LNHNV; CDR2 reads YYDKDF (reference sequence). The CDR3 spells CATKGQGTSYEQYF. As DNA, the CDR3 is TGTGCCACTAAGGGACAGGGAACCTCCTACGAGCAGTACTTC.

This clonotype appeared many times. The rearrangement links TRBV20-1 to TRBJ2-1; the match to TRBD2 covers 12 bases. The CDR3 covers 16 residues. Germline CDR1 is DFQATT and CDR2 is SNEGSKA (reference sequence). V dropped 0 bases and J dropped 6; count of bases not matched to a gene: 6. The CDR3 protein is CSAREQLAGGRNEQFF. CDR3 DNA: TGCAGTGCTAGAGAGCAACTAGCGGGAGGTCGCAATGAGCAGTTCTTC.

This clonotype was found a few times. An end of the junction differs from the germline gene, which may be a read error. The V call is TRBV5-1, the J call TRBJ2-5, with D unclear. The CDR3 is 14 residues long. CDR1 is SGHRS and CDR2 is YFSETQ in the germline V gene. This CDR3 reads CASRIGPNQKTQYF. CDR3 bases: TGCGCCAGCAGAATTGGCCCAAACCAAAAGACCCAGTACTTC.

CDR3 sequence (DNA): TGTGCCATTCAGTCACTAGCGGGAGGTCGGTATGAGCAGTTCTTC. Protein product: CAIQSLAGGRYEQFF. The V and J genes are TRBV10-3 and TRBJ2-1; TRBD2 agrees at 12 bases. CDR3 length: 15 amino acids. Germline CDR1 is ENHRY and CDR2 is SYGVKD. The junction had 11 bases not matched to a gene; V was cut back by 9 bases and J by 8 bases.

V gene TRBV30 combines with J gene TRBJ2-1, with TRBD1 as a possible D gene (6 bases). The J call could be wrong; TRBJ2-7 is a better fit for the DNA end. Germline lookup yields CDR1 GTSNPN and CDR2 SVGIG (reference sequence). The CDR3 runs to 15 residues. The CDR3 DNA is TGTGCCTGGACGACAGTTACAGGGTCCTACAATGAGCAGTACTTC. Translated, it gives CAWTTVTGSYNEQYF.

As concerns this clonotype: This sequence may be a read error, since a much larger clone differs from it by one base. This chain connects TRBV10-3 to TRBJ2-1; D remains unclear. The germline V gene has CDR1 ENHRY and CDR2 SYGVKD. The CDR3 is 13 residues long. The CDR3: CTISDASNNEQFF. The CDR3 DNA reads TGTACCATCAGTGACGCGTCAAACAATGAGCAGTTCTTC.

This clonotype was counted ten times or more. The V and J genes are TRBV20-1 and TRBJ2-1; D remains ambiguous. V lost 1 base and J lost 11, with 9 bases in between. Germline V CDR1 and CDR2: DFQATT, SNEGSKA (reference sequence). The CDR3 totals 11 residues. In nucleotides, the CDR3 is TGCAGTGCTAGAGGCGGATCTAAGCAGTTCTTC. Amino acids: CSARGGSKQFF.

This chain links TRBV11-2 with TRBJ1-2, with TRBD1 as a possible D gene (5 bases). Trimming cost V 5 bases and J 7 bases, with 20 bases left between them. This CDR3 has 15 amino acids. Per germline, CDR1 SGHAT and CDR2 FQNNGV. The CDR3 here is CASSPEGQGGGGYTF. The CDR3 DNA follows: TGTGCCAGCAGCCCGGAGGGCCAGGGCGGCGGTGGCTACACCTTC.

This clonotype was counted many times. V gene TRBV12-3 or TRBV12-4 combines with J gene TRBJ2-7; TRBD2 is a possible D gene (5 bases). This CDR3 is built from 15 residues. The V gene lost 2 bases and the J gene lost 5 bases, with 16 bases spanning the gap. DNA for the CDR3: TGTGCCAGCAGTTTAATGGCGGGTCCTAGGAACGAGCAGTACTTC. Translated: CASSLMAGPRNEQYF.

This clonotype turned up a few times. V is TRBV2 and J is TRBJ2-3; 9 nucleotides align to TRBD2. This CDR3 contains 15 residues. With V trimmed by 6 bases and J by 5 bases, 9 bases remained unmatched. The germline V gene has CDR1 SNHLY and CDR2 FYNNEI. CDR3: CASRLAGVRRDTQYF. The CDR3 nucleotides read TGTGCCAGCAGATTAGCGGGAGTCAGAAGAGATACGCAGTATTTT.

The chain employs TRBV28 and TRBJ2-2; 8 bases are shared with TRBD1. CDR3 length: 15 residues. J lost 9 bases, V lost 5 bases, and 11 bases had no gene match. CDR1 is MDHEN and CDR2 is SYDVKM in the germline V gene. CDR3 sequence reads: CASSTPRDRFRELFF. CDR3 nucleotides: TGTGCCAGCAGTACACCCCGGGACAGGTTTAGGGAGCTGTTTTTT.

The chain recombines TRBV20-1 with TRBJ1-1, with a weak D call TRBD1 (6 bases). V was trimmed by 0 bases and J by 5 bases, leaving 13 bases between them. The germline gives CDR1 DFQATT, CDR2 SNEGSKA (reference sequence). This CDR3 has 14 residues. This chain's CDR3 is CSAREIGGRTEAFF. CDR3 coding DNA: TGCAGTGCTAGAGAGATAGGGGGGAGGACTGAAGCTTTCTTT.

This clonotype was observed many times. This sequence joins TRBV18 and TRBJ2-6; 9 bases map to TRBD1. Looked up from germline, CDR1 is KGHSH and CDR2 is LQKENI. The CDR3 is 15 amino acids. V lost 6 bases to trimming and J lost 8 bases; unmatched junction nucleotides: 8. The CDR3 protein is CASSSTGGRTNVLTF. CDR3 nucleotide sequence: TGTGCCAGCTCGTCTACAGGGGGCAGGACCAACGTCCTGACTTTC.

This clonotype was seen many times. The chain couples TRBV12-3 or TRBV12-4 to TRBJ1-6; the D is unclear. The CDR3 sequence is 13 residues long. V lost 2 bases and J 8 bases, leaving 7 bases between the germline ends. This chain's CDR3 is CASSLTHDSPLHF. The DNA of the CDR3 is TGTGCCAGCAGTTTAACCCATGATTCACCCCTCCACTTT.

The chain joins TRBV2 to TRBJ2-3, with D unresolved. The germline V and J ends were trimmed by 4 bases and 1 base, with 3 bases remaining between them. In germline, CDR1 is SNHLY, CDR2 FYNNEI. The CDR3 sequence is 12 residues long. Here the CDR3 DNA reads TGTGCCAGCAGTGGCGGCACAGATACGCAGTATTTT. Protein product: CASSGGTDTQYF.

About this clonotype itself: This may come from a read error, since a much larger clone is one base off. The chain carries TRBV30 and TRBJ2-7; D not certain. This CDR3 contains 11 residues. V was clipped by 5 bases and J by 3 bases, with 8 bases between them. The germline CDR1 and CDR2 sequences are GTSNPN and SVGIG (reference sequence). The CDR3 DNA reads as TGTGCCTGGGACAAGAACTACGAGCAGTACTTC. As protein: CAWDKNYEQYF.

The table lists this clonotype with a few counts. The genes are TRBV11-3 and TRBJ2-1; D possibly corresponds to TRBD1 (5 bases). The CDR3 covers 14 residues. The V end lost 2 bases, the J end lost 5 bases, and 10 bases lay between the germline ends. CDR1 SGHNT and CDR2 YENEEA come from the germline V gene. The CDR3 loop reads CASSLRGADNEQFF. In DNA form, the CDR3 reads TGTGCCAGCAGCTTAAGGGGTGCGGACAATGAGCAGTTCTTC.

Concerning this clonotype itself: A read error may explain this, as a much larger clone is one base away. CDR3 loop: CSVELTRGSEQFF. CDR3 nucleotides: TGCAGCGTTGAATTGACACGGGGAAGTGAGCAGTTCTTC. The chain carries TRBV29-1 and TRBJ2-1; tentatively, D is TRBD2 (5 bases). V shed 2 bases and J shed 9 bases, with 14 bases lying between them. Germline lookup yields CDR1 SQVTM and CDR2 ANQGSEA. CDR3 length: 13 amino acids.

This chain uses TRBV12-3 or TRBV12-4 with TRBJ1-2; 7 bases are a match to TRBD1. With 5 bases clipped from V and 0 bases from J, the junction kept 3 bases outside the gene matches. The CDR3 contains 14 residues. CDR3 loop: CASSTGQPNYGYTF. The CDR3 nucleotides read TGTGCCAGCAGTACGGGACAGCCTAACTATGGCTACACCTTC.